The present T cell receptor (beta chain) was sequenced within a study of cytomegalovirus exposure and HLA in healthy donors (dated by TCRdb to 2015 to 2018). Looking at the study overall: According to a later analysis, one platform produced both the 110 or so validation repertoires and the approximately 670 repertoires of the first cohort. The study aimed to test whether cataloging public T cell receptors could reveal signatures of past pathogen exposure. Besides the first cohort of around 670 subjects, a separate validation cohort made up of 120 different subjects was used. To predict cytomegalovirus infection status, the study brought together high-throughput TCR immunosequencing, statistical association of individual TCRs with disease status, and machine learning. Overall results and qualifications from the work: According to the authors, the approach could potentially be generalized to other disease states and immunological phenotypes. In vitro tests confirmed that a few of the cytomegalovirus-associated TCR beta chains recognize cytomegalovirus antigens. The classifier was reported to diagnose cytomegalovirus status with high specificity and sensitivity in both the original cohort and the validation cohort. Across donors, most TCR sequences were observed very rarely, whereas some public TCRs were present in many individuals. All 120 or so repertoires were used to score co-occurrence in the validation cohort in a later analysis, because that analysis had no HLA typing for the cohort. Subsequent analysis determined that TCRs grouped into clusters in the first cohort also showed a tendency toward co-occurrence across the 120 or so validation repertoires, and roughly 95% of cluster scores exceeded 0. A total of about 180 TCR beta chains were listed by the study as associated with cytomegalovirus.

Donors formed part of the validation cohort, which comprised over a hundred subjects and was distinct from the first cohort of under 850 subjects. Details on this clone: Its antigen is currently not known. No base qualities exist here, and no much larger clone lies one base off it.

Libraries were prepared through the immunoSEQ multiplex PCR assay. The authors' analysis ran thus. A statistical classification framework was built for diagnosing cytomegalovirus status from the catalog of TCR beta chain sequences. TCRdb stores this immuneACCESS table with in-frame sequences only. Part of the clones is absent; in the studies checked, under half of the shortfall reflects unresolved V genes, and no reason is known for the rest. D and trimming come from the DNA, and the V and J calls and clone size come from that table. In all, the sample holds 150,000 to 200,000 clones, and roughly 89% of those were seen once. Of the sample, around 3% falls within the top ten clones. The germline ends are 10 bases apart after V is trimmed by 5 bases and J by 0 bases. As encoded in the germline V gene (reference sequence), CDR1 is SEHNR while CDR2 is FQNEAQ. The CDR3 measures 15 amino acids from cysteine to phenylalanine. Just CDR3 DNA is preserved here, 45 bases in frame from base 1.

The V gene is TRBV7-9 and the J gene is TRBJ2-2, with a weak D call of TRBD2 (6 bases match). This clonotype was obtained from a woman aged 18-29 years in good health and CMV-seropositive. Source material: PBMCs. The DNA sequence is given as TGTGCCAGCAGCAGGTGGGGGGCGAACACCGGGGAGCTGTTTTTT. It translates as CASSRWGANTGELFF.